The rows below give T cell receptor beta chains drawn from one sample of a study of T cell responses to AZD1222 COVID-19 vaccine. Only in-frame clones appear in the TCRdb table, and some are missing; sequencing was by immunoSEQ multiplex PCR. Of 100,000 to 150,000 clones listed, roughly 88% were seen once; the top ten hold less than 4.5%. This sample comprised peripheral blood, obtained on day 0 of MenACWY control vaccination. These receptors came from an adult in good health. CDR3s include the opening cysteine and the closing phenylalanine or tryptophan. Each record gives: D gene, J gene, clone size, V gene, CDR3 protein, CDR3 DNA. A D gene is named only where the DNA matches it firmly. A clone size is listed for some rows: how often the clone was seen (once, few, many), or a class if it is expanded.

D gene: TRBD1
J gene: TRBJ2-2
clone size: .
V gene: TRBV18
CDR3 protein: CASSPGTGNTGELFF
CDR3 DNA: TGTGCCAGCTCACCGGGGACAGGAAACACCGGGGAGCTGTTTTTT

D gene: TRBD2
J gene: TRBJ2-5
clone size: .
V gene: TRBV4-3
CDR3 protein: CASSQGSLAGGETQYF
CDR3 DNA: TGCGCCAGCAGCCAGGGATCTCTAGCGGGGGGAGAGACCCAGTACTTC

D gene: .
J gene: TRBJ1-2
clone size: once
V gene: TRBV28
CDR3 protein: CASTTPQGALYGYTF
CDR3 DNA: TGTGCCAGCACCACCCCCCAGGGAGCCCTCTATGGCTACACCTTC

D gene: TRBD1
J gene: TRBJ2-5
clone size: .
V gene: TRBV29-1
CDR3 protein: CSVVAGTGGKKTQYF
CDR3 DNA: TGCAGCGTTGTGGCCGGGACAGGGGGCAAGAAGACCCAGTACTTC

D gene: .
J gene: TRBJ2-3
clone size: .
V gene: TRBV5-5
CDR3 protein: CASSLRLADTQYF
CDR3 DNA: TGTGCCAGCAGCTTGCGACTCGCAGATACGCAGTATTTT

D gene: .
J gene: TRBJ1-2
clone size: .
V gene: TRBV6-1
CDR3 protein: CASSDERLRGYTF
CDR3 DNA: TGTGCCAGCAGTGATGAGAGACTTAGGGGCTACACCTTC

D gene: .
J gene: TRBJ1-4
clone size: .
V gene: TRBV6-5
CDR3 protein: CASSYSRVSNEKLFF
CDR3 DNA: TGTGCCAGCAGTTACTCGAGGGTTTCTAATGAAAAACTGTTTTTT

D gene: TRBD1
J gene: TRBJ1-2
clone size: .
V gene: TRBV10-3
CDR3 protein: CATYYRGRGYTF
CDR3 DNA: TGTGCCACCTATTACAGGGGCAGAGGCTACACCTTC

D gene: TRBD2
J gene: TRBJ2-2
clone size: .
V gene: TRBV5-4
CDR3 protein: CASSFRGGLSGELFF
CDR3 DNA: TGTGCCAGCAGCTTCCGGGGGGGTCTTTCCGGGGAGCTGTTTTTT

D gene: TRBD1
J gene: TRBJ1-2
clone size: .
V gene: TRBV24-1
CDR3 protein: CATSDRNPGQGNYGYTF
CDR3 DNA: TGTGCCACCAGTGACAGAAACCCGGGACAGGGGAACTATGGCTACACCTTC

D gene: .
J gene: TRBJ2-1
clone size: .
V gene: TRBV5-1
CDR3 protein: CASSLMVSNEQFF
CDR3 DNA: TGCGCCAGCAGCTTGATGGTTAGCAATGAGCAGTTCTTC

D gene: .
J gene: TRBJ1-1
clone size: .
V gene: TRBV28
CDR3 protein: CASSLPQHFMNTEAFF
CDR3 DNA: TGTGCCAGCAGTTTGCCACAACACTTCATGAACACTGAAGCTTTCTTT

D gene: TRBD1
J gene: TRBJ2-7
clone size: .
V gene: TRBV19
CDR3 protein: CASSPGTAGGISYEQYF
CDR3 DNA: TGTGCCAGTAGTCCAGGGACAGCTGGTGGGATATCCTACGAGCAGTACTTC

D gene: .
J gene: TRBJ1-1
clone size: .
V gene: TRBV30
CDR3 protein: CAWRVLGNTEAFF
CDR3 DNA: TGTGCCTGGAGGGTATTGGGGAACACTGAAGCTTTCTTT

D gene: .
J gene: TRBJ2-2
clone size: .
V gene: TRBV10-1
CDR3 protein: CASSVGYTGELFF
CDR3 DNA: TGCGCCAGCAGTGTAGGGTACACCGGGGAGCTGTTTTTT

D gene: .
J gene: TRBJ1-5
clone size: .
V gene: TRBV5-1
CDR3 protein: CASSFDRSPNQPQHF
CDR3 DNA: TGCGCCAGCAGCTTTGACAGGTCACCCAATCAGCCCCAGCATTTT

D gene: .
J gene: TRBJ1-5
clone size: .
V gene: TRBV4-2
CDR3 protein: CASSQEGNSDQPQHF
CDR3 DNA: TGTGCCAGCAGCCAAGAGGGAAACAGCGATCAGCCCCAGCATTTT

D gene: .
J gene: TRBJ2-2
clone size: .
V gene: TRBV7-2
CDR3 protein: CASSLEQNTGELFF
CDR3 DNA: TGTGCCAGCAGCTTAGAGCAGAACACCGGGGAGCTGTTTTTT

D gene: TRBD1
J gene: TRBJ2-4
clone size: .
V gene: TRBV3-1/TRBV3-2
CDR3 protein: CASSQGTGRNIQYF
CDR3 DNA: TGTGCCAGCAGCCAAGGGACAGGGAGGAACATTCAGTACTTC

D gene: TRBD2
J gene: TRBJ2-1
clone size: .
V gene: TRBV6-5
CDR3 protein: CATIGTSKYNEQFF
CDR3 DNA: TGTGCCACTATAGGGACTAGCAAATACAATGAGCAGTTCTTC

D gene: TRBD1
J gene: TRBJ1-1
clone size: .
V gene: TRBV5-5
CDR3 protein: CASSLRDRGSNTEAFF
CDR3 DNA: TGTGCCAGCAGCTTGAGGGACAGGGGATCTAACACTGAAGCTTTCTTT

D gene: .
J gene: TRBJ2-7
clone size: .
V gene: TRBV30
CDR3 protein: CAWTYTVAREQYF
CDR3 DNA: TGTGCCTGGACGTACACCGTGGCAAGGGAGCAGTACTTC

D gene: .
J gene: TRBJ1-1
clone size: .
V gene: TRBV3-1/TRBV3-2
CDR3 protein: CASSQDLARVNTEAFF
CDR3 DNA: TGTGCCAGCAGCCAAGATCTGGCCAGAGTGAACACTGAAGCTTTCTTT

D gene: .
J gene: TRBJ1-6
clone size: .
V gene: TRBV7-2
CDR3 protein: CASSLARTINSPLHF
CDR3 DNA: TGTGCCAGCAGCTTAGCAAGGACTATTAATTCACCCCTCCACTTT

D gene: TRBD1
J gene: TRBJ2-2
clone size: .
V gene: TRBV6-5
CDR3 protein: CASRSQGAVTGELFF
CDR3 DNA: TGTGCCAGCAGGTCACAGGGGGCAGTCACCGGGGAGCTGTTTTTT

D gene: .
J gene: TRBJ1-5
clone size: .
V gene: TRBV5-5
CDR3 protein: CASSLLGTLNQPQHF
CDR3 DNA: TGTGCCAGCAGCCTCCTCGGGACACTGAATCAGCCCCAGCATTTT

D gene: .
J gene: TRBJ2-1
clone size: .
V gene: TRBV19
CDR3 protein: CASSIAALVNEQFF
CDR3 DNA: TGTGCCAGTAGCATCGCAGCCTTGGTCAATGAGCAGTTCTTC

D gene: TRBD1
J gene: TRBJ2-5
clone size: .
V gene: TRBV27
CDR3 protein: CATRRTGIQETQYF
CDR3 DNA: TGTGCCACCAGAAGGACAGGGATCCAAGAGACCCAGTACTTC

D gene: .
J gene: TRBJ1-1
clone size: .
V gene: TRBV27
CDR3 protein: CASSLPGQNTEAFF
CDR3 DNA: TGTGCCAGCAGTTTGCCCGGACAGAACACTGAAGCTTTCTTT